This T cell receptor beta chain comes out of a study of T cell repertoires in cytomegalovirus infection. The CDR3 is 16 residues long. Losses at the gene ends were 2 bases for V and 6 bases for J; bases not matched to a gene: 10. Per germline, CDR1 SGHDT and CDR2 YYEEEE. TCRdb independently ran MiXCR on the reads; one entry per CDR3 protein. Here the sample spans more than 650,000 distinct CDR3 sequences, roughly 36% being singletons. Points on this clonotype: Its target is unknown.

General study points: The ex vivo response showed dominance by HLA-C-restricted CMV-specific TCR beta clonotypes.

Sequenced: PBMCs. This chain connects TRBV5-6 to TRBJ1-1; 10 nucleotides align to TRBD1. This TCR derives from a human donor in good health (CMV status not recorded). Some clones in this sample may be carry-over from other donors' samples. The CDR3 protein is CASSFLTGTGEAEAFF. The CDR3 coding sequence is TGTGCCAGCAGCTTCCTAACCGGGACAGGGGAGGCTGAAGCTTTCTTT.